This record looks at one TCR beta chain sequence and its context. Antigen unknown. The ends lost 3 bases at V and 11 bases at J; junction bases unmatched: 9. Germline V gene data show CDR1 as DFQATT and CDR2 as SNEGSKA (reference sequence). The CDR3 has 13 amino acids. This entry is derived from a study of blood T cells in healthy people across ages. Sample-barcoded 5' priming and a J-beta primer mix drove a second PCR of roughly 7 to 11 cycles. A single record per CDR3 protein comes from TCRdb applying MiXCR to the 5' RACE reads. This table has 650,000 or so distinct CDR3 sequences, more than 45% appearing once. The total RNA that was extracted per sample amounted to at least 5.5 micrograms. Study results and caveats: Measured against age, TCR beta diversity per million T cells decreased in a roughly linear manner.

The chain employs TRBV20-1 and TRBJ2-5; TRBD2 matches at 10 bases. The TCR was taken from a woman aged 80 or older in good health. Sequencing was performed on blood. The CDR3 nucleotides read TGCAGTGCTAGGCTTACTAGCGGGATTGAGCAGTACTTC. Amino acid sequence: CSARLTSGIEQYF.